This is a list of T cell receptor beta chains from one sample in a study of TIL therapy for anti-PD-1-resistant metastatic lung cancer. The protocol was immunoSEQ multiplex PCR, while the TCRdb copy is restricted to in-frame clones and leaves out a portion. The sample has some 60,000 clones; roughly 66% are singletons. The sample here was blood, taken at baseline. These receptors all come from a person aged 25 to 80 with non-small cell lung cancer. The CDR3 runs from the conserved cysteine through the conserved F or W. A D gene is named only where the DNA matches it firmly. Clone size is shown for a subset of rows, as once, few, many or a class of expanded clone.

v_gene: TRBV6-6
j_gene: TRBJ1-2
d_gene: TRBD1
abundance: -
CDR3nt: TGTGCCAGCAGTTCACAGGGGAATCGAGGCTATGGCTACACCTTC
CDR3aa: CASSSQGNRGYGYTF

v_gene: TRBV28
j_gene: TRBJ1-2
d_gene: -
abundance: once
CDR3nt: TGTGCCAGCAGTTTTCCAGGGCAAGGCTATTATAGTGGCTACACCTTC
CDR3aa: CASSFPGQGYYSGYTF

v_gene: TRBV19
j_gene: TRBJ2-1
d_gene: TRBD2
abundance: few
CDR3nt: TGTGCCAGTAGTAGCCAACTAGCGTCGGAGCAGTTCTTC
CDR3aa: CASSSQLASEQFF

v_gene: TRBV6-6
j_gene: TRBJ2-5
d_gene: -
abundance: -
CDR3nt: TGTGCCAGCAGTTACTCGTCAGGGGGGGAGACCCAGTACTTC
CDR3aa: CASSYSSGGETQYF

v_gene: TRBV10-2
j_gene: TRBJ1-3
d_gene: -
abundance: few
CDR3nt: TGCGCCAGCAGTGAGCGTAGCTCTGGAAACACCATATATTTT
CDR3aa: CASSERSSGNTIYF

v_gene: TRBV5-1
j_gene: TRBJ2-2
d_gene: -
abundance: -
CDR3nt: TGCGCCAGCAGCTTGGCCCTATTGACCGACACCGGGGAGCTGTTTTTT
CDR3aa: CASSLALLTDTGELFF

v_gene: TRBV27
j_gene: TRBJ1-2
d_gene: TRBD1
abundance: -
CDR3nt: TGTGCCAGCGGGACAGGGGAGAGGCTCTATGGCTACACCTTC
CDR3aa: CASGTGERLYGYTF

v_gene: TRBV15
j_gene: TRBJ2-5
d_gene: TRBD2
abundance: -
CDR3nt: TGTGCCACCAGCAGAGGGGGGACTAGCGGACAAGAGACCCAGTACTTC
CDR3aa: CATSRGGTSGQETQYF

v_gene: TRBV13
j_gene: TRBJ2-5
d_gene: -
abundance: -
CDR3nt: TGTGCCAGCAGCTTAGGGTACGGCAGCCAAGAGACCCAGTACTTC
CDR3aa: CASSLGYGSQETQYF

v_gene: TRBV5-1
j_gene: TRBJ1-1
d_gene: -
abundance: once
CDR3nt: TGCGCCAGCTATTTTTCAGAAAACACTGAAGCTTTCTTT
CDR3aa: CASYFSENTEAFF

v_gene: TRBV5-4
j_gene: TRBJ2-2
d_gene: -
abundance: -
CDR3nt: TGTGCCAGCAGCCTGGTCGGGAGCAGTCGGAGCGGGGAGCTGTTTTTT
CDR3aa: CASSLVGSSRSGELFF

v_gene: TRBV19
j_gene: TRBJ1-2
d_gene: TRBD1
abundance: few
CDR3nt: TGTGCCAGTACCCCGGGACAGATATGGAATGGCTACACCTTC
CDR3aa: CASTPGQIWNGYTF

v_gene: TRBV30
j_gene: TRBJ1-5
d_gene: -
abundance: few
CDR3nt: TGTGCCTGGAGCCTTAGGAATAGCAATCAGCCCCAGCATTTT
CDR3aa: CAWSLRNSNQPQHF

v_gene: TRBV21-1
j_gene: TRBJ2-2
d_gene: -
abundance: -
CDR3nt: TGTGCCACCAACTGGAAGGGAATCACCGGGGAGCTGTTTTTT
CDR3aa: CATNWKGITGELFF

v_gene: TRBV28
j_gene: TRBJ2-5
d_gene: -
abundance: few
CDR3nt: TGTGCCAGCAGTCCCACCCGGGGGCGGGAGACCCAGTACTTC
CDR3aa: CASSPTRGRETQYF

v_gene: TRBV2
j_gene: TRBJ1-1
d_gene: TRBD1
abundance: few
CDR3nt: TGTGCCAGCAGATGGGACAGGGAAGGCACTGAAGCTTTCTTT
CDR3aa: CASRWDREGTEAFF

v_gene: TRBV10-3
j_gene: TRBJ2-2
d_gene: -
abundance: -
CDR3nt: TGTGCCATCAGTGGAGGGTTAGCCGGGGAGCTGTTTTTT
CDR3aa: CAISGGLAGELFF

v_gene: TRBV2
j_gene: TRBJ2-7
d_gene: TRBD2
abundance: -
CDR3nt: TGTGCCAGCAGCGGACTAGCGGGCGAGCAGTACTTC
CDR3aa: CASSGLAGEQYF

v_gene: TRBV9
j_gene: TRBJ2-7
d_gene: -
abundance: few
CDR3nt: TGTGCCAGCAGCGTAGGACCGGGAGAGTCTTACGAGCAGTACTTC
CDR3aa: CASSVGPGESYEQYF

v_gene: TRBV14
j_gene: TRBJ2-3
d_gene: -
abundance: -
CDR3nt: TGTGCCAGCAGCCCACTATATGCGCGGGAATTCTCAGATACGCAGTATTTT
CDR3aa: CASSPLYAREFSDTQYF

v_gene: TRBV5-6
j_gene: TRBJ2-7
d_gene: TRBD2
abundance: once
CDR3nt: TGTGCCAGCAGCGGGGGGGTAGCTCCCTACGAGCAGTACTTC
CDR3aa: CASSGGVAPYEQYF

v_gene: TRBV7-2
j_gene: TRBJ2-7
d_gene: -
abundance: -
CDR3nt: TGTGCCAGCAGCGGATACTACGAGCAGTACTTC
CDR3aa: CASSGYYEQYF

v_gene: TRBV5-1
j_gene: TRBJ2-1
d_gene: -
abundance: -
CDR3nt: TGCGCCAGCAGACCAGGGGACAACAATGAGCAGTTCTTC
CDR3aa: CASRPGDNNEQFF

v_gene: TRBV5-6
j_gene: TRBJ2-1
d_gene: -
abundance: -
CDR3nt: TGTGCCAGCAGCCGCCGGGGAGGCTCCTACAATGAGCAGTTCTTC
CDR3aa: CASSRRGGSYNEQFF

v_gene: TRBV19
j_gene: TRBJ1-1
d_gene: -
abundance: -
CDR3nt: TGTGCCAGTAGTGTACAGGGAAGTACTGAAGCTTTCTTT
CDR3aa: CASSVQGSTEAFF

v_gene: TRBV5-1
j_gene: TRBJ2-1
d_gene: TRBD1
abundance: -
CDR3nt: TGCGCCAGCAGCTTGACTTCCGGGACAGGGATATACAATGAGCAGTTCTTC
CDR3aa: CASSLTSGTGIYNEQFF

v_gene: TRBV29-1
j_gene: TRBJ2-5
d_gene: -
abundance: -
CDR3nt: TGCAGCGTTGAGAGGGGGCAAGAGACCCAGTACTTC
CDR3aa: CSVERGQETQYF

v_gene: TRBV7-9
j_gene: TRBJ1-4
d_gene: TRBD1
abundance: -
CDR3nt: TGTGCCAGCAGCTCCCCAGGGGGTTCTAATGAAAAACTGTTTTTT
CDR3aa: CASSSPGGSNEKLFF

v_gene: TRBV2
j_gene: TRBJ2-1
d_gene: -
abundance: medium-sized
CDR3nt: TGTGCCAGCAGTGACCCTAGCACTGAGCAGTTCTTC
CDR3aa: CASSDPSTEQFF

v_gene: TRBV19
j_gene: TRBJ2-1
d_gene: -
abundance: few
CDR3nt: TGTGCCAGTAGACTTGACCAGTACAATGAGCAGTTCTTC
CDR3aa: CASRLDQYNEQFF

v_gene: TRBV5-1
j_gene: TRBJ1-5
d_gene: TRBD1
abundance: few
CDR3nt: TGCGCCAGCAGCTTGGACGGGACAGATCAGCCCCAGCATTTT
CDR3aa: CASSLDGTDQPQHF

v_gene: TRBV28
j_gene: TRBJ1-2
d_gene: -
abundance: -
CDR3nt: TGTGCCATCGAATCCGGACAGTCAGATGGCTACACCTTC
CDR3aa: CAIESGQSDGYTF

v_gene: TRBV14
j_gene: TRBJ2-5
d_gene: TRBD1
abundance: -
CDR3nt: TGTGCCAGCAGCCAAGTCCTTCCTGGACAGGGACCGGAGACCCAGTACTTC
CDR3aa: CASSQVLPGQGPETQYF

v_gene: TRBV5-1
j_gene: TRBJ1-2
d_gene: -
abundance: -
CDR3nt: TGCGCCAGCAGCTCATCCGGGGGATACTATGGCTACACCTTC
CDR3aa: CASSSSGGYYGYTF

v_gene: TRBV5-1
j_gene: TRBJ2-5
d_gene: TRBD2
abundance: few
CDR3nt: TGCGCCAGCAGCTTGCTTGGGGACTATCAAGAGACCCAGTACTTC
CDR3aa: CASSLLGDYQETQYF

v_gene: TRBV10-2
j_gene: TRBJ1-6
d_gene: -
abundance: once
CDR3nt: TGCGCCAGCTTGGGAGGGGTGCGGCTCACTTATAATTCACCCCTCCACTTT
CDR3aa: CASLGGVRLTYNSPLHF

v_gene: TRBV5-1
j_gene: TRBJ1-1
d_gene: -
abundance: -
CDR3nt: TGCGCCAGCAGCTTGGTCGGGGGGGAAGCTGAAGCTTTCTTT
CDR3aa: CASSLVGGEAEAFF